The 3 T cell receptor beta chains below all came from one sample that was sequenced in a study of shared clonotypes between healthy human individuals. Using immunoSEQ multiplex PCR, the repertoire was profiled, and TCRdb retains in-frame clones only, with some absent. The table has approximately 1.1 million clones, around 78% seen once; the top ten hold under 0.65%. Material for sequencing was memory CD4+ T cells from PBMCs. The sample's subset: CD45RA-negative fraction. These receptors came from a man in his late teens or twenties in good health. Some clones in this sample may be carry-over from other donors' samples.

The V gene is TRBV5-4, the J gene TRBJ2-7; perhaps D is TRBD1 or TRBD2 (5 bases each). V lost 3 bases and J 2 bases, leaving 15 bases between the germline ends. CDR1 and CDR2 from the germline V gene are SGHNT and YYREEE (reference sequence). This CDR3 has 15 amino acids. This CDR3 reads CASSSFTGPPYEQYF. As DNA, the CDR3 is TGTGCCAGCAGCTCGTTTACGGGGCCACCCTACGAGCAGTACTTC.

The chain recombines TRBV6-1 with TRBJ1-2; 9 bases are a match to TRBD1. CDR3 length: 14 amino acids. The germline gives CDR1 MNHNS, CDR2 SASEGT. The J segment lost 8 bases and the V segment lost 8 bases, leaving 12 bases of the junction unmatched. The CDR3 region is CASLTGTGREGYTF. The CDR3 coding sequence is TGTGCCAGCTTGACCGGGACAGGGAGAGAGGGCTACACCTTC.

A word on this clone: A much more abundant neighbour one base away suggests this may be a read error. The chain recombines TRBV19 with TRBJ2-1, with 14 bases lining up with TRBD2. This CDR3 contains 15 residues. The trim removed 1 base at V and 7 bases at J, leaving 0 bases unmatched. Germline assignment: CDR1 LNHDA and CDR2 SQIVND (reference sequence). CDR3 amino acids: CASSIGTSGRNEQFF. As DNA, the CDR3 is TGTGCCAGTAGTATAGGGACTAGCGGGAGGAATGAGCAGTTCTTC.